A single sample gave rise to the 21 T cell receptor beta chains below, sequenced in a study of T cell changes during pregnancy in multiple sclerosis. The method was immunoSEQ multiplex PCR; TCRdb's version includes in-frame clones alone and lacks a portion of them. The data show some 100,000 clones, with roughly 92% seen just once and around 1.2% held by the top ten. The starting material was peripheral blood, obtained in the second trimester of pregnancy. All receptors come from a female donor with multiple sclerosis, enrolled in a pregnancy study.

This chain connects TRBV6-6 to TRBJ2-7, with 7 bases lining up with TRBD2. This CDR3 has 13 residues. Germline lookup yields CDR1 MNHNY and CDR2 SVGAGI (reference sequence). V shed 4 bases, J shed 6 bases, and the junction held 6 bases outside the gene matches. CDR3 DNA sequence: TGTGCCAGCAGTTGGCGACTAGCTCGCGAGCAGTACTTC. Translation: CASSWRLAREQYF.

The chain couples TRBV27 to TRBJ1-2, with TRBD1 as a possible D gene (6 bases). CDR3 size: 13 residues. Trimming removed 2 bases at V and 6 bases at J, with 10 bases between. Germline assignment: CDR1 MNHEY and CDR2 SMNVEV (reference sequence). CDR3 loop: CASSLKGGDGYTF. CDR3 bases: TGTGCCAGCAGTTTAAAAGGGGGGGATGGCTACACCTTC.

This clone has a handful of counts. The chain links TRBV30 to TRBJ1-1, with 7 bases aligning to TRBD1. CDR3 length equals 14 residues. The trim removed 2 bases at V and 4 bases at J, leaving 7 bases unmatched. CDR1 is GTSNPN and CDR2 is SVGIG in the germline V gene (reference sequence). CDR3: CAWSTGAPSTEAFF. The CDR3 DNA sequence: TGTGCCTGGAGTACAGGGGCCCCGAGCACTGAAGCTTTCTTT.

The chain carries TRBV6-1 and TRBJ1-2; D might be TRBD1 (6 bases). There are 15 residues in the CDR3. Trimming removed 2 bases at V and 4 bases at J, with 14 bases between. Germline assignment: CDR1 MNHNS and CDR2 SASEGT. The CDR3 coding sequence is TGTGCCAGCAGTGAATACGGCCCAGGGGCCTATGGCTACACCTTC. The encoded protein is CASSEYGPGAYGYTF.

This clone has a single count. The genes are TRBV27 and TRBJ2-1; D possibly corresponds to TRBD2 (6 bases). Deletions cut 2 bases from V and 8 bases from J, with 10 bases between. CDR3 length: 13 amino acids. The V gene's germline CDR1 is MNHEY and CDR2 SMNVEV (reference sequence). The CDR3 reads CASSLPGGYEQFF. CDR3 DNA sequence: TGTGCCAGCAGTTTACCAGGAGGGTATGAGCAGTTCTTC.

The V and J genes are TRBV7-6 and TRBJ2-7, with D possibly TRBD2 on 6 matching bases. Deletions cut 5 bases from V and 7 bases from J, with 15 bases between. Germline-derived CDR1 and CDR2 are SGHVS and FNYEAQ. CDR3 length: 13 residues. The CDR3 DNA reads TGTGCCAGCAGCCGGGACTTCGAGGGAGAGCAGTACTTC. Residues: CASSRDFEGEQYF. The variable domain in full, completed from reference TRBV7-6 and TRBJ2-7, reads GAGVSQSPRYKVTKRGQDVALRCDPISGHVSLYWYRQALGQGPEFLTYFNYEAQQDKSGLPNDRFSAERPEGSISTLTIQRTEQRDSAMYRCASSRDFEGEQYFGPGTRLTVT.

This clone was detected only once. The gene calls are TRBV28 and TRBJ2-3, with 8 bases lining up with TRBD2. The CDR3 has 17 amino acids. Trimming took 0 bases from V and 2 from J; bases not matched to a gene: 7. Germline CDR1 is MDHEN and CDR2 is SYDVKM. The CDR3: CASSLWPGRAVTDTQYF. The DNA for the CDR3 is TGTGCCAGCAGTTTATGGCCCGGGAGGGCGGTCACAGATACGCAGTATTTT.

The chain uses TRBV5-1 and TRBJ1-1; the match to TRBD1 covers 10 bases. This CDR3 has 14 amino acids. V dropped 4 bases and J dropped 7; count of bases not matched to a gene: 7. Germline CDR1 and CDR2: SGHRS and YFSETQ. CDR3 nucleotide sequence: TGCGCCAGCAGCGCCGGGGGACAGGGGCTTGAAGCTTTCTTT. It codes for CASSAGGQGLEAFF.

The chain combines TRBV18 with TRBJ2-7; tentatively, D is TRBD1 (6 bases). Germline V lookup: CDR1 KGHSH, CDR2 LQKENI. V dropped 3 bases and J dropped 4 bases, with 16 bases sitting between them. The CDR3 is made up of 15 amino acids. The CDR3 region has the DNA TGTGCCAGCTCACCTCTACCCACAGGGCAATACGAGCAGTACTTC. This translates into CASSPLPTGQYEQYF.

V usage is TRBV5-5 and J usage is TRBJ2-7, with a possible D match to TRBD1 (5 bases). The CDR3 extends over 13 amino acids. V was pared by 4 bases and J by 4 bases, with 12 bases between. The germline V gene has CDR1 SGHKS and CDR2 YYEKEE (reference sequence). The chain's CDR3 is CASSPSTAYEQYF. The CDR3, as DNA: TGTGCCAGCAGCCCTTCGACAGCATACGAGCAGTACTTC. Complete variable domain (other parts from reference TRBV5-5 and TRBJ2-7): DAGVTQSPTHLIKTRGQQVTLRCSPISGHKSVSWYQQVLGQGPQFIFQYYEKEERGRGNFPDRFSARQFPNYSSELNVNALLLGDSALYLCASSPSTAYEQYFGPGTRLTVT.

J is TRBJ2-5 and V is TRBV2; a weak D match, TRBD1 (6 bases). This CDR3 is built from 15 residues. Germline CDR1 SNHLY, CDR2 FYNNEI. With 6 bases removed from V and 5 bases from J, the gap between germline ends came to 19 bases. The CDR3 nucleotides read TGTGCCAGCAGGAGCTCCGGGACACCGGCGGAGACCCAGTACTTC. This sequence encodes CASRSSGTPAETQYF.

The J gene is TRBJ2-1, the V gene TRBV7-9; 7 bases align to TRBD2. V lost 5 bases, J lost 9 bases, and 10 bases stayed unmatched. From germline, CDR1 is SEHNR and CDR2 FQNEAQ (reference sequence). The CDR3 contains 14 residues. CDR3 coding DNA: TGTGCCAGCAGCCCGGGACTGGGGGGGAGTGAGCAGTTCTTC. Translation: CASSPGLGGSEQFF.

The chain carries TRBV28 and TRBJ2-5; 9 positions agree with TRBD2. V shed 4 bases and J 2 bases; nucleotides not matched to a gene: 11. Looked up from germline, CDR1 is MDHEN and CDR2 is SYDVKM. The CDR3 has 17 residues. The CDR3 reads CASSSSSGRSSQETQYF. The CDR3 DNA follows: TGTGCCAGCAGTTCCTCAAGCGGGAGGTCTAGTCAAGAGACCCAGTACTTC.

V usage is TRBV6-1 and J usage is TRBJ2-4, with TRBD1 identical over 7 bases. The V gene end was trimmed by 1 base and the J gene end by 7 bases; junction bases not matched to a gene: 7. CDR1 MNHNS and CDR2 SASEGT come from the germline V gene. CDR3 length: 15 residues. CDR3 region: CASSEERGRSNIQYF. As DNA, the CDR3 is TGTGCCAGCAGTGAAGAGAGGGGGCGTAGTAACATTCAGTACTTC.

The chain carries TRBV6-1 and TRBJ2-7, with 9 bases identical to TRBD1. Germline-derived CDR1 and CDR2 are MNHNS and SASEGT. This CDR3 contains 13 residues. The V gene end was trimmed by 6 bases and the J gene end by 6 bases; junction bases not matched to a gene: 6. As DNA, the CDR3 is TGTGCCAGCAGACGACAGGGGGATGGCGAGCAGTACTTC. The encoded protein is CASRRQGDGEQYF.

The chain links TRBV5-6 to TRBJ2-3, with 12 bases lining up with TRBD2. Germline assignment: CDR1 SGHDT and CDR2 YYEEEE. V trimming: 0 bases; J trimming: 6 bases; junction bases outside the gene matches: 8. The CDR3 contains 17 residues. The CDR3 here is CASSLVGLAGREDTQYF. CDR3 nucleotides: TGTGCCAGCAGCTTGGTAGGACTAGCGGGGAGGGAGGATACGCAGTATTTT. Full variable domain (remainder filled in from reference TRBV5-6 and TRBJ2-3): DAGVTQSPTHLIKTRGQQVTLRCSPKSGHDTVSWYQQALGQGPQFIFQYYEEEERQRGNFPDRFSGHQFPNYSSELNVNALLLGDSALYLCASSLVGLAGREDTQYFGPGTRLTVL.

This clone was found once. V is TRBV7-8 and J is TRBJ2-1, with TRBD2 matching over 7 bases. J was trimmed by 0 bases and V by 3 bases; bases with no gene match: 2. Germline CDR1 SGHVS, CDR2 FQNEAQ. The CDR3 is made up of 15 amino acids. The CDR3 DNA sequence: TGTGCCAGCAGCTTCGGGGGGAGCTCCTACAATGAGCAGTTCTTC. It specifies CASSFGGSSYNEQFF.

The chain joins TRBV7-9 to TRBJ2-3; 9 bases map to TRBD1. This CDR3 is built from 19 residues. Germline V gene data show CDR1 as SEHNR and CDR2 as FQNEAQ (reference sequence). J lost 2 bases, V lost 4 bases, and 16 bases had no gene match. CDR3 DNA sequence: TGTGCCAGCAGCTCCCCCGGCTCCGGGACAGGGTTCTCCACAGATACGCAGTATTTT. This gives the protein CASSSPGSGTGFSTDTQYF.

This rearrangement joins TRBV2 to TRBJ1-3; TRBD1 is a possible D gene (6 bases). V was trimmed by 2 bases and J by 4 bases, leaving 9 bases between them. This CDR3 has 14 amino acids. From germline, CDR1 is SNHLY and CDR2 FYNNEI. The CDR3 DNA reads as TGTGCCAGCAGTGAACGGACAGCCGGAAACACCATATATTTT. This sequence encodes CASSERTAGNTIYF.

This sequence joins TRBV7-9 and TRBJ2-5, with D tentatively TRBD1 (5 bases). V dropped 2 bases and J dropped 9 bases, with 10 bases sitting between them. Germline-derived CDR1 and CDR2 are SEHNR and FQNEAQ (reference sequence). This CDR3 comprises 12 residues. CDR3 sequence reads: CASSLQGSAQYF. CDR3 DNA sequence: TGTGCCAGCAGCTTACAGGGTAGTGCCCAGTACTTC.

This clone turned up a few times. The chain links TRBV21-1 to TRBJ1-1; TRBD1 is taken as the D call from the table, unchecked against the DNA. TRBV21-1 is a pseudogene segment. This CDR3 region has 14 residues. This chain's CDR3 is CASSKLDRGTEAFF. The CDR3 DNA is TGTGCCAGCAGCAAACTCGACAGGGGCACTGAAGCTTTCTTT.